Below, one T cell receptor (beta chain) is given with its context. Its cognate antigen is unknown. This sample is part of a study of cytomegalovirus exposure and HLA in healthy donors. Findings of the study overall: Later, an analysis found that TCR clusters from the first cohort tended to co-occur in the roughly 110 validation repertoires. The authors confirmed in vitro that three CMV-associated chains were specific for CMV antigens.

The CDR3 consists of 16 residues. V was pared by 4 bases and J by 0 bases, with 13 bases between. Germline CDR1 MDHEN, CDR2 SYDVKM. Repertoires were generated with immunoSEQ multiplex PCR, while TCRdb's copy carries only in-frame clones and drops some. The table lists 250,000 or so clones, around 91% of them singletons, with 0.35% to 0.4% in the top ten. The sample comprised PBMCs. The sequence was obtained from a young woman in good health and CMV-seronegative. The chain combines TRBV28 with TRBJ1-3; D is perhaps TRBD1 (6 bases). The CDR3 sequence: CASSSPGVDSGNTIYF. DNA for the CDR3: TGTGCCAGCAGTTCACCAGGGGTTGACTCTGGAAACACCATATATTTT.